These 8 T cell receptor beta chains were all obtained from the same sample, sequenced in a study of cytomegalovirus exposure and HLA in healthy donors. Primers: 60 Vbeta forward and 13 Jbeta reverse. The assay was immunoSEQ multiplex PCR, and TCRdb's table has in-frame clones only and misses some. The sample lists over 150,000 clones, 81% seen once, with under 15% in the top ten. The sequencing input was PBMCs. These receptors all stem from a woman between 50 and 59 years old in good health and CMV-seronegative.

The chain links TRBV18 to TRBJ1-3, with D unresolved. The germline gives CDR1 KGHSH, CDR2 LQKENI. Trimming pared 2 bases from V and 0 bases from J, leaving 14 bases between. This CDR3 has 17 residues. The CDR3 DNA reads as TGTGCCAGCTCACCAGTACAGCTCGAATTCTCTGGAAACACCATATATTTT. This codes for CASSPVQLEFSGNTIYF.

The chain links TRBV28 to TRBJ2-3; D is unresolved. Per the germline V gene, CDR1 is MDHEN and CDR2 is SYDVKM. V was clipped by 2 bases and J by 2 bases, with 5 bases between them. This CDR3 contains 13 residues. The CDR3 nucleotides are TGTGCCAGCAGTTTAGCGCCCACAGATACGCAGTATTTT. Translating it yields CASSLAPTDTQYF.

This chain connects TRBV6-1 to TRBJ2-1, with D unclear. CDR1 MNHNS and CDR2 SASEGT come from the germline V gene. There are 13 residues in the CDR3. The V end lost 6 bases, the J end lost 4 bases, and 10 bases lay between the germline ends. For the CDR3, the DNA is TGTGCCAGCAGCTACTTAACTTACAATGAGCAGTTCTTC. This sequence encodes CASSYLTYNEQFF.

This rearrangement joins TRBV6-5 to TRBJ1-5; D is ambiguous. Trimming removed 4 bases at V and 1 base at J, with 11 bases between. The CDR3 is 15 residues long. The germline V gene has CDR1 MNHEY and CDR2 SVGAGI. CDR3 residues: CASSWSGGSNQPQHF. Here the CDR3 DNA reads TGTGCCAGCAGTTGGTCTGGAGGGAGCAATCAGCCCCAGCATTTT.

This clone has more than one count but fewer than ten. This chain connects TRBV5-6 to TRBJ1-2, with TRBD1 identical over 7 bases. The CDR3 is 16 amino acids. J gave up 2 bases and V 6 bases, and 13 bases lay outside the gene matches. Germline V gene lookup returns CDR1 SGHDT and CDR2 YYEEEE. The CDR3 DNA reads TGTGCCAGCATCCTCCTGCTAGGGGGCTCAAACTATGGCTACACCTTC. Translation: CASILLLGGSNYGYTF.

V usage is TRBV5-1 and J usage is TRBJ2-5, with D tentatively TRBD2 (6 bases). The closer fit of TRBJ2-7 to the DNA end suggests the J call may be wrong. The germline V gene has CDR1 SGHRS and CDR2 YFSETQ. CDR3 length: 12 residues. The CDR3 sequence is CASSLAGDEQYF. The CDR3 region has the DNA TGCGCCAGCAGCTTGGCGGGGGACGAGCAGTACTTC.

The rearrangement uses TRBV9 and TRBJ1-2; maybe TRBD1 (6 bases). The CDR3 is 15 amino acids. Germline values: CDR1 SGDLS, CDR2 YYNGEE. The V end was cut by 3 bases, the J end by 3 bases, with 15 bases between. The CDR3 nucleotides read TGTGCCAGCAGCGAGATGACAGGAGCCTACTATGGCTACACCTTC. Translated, it gives CASSEMTGAYYGYTF.

This clone came up a few times. The gene calls are TRBV25-1 and TRBJ1-2; the D gene is possibly TRBD1 (5 bases). The V gene's germline CDR1 is MGHDK and CDR2 SYGVNS. The CDR3 contains 17 residues. The V end was cut by 4 bases, the J end by 0 bases, with 18 bases between. CDR3 amino acids: CASSGWGGGPTNYGYTF. CDR3 nucleotides: TGTGCCAGCAGTGGTTGGGGCGGGGGACCTACTAACTATGGCTACACCTTC.